The 11 T cell receptor beta chains reported below all come from one sample, sequenced in a study of shared T cell receptors in the human thymus. Produced via immunoSEQ multiplex PCR; TCRdb's table is partial and in-frame only. The profile shows some 700,000 clones, approximately 83% of them singletons. This same sample was also part of a study on human thymus T cells.

The material sequenced was thymocytes. These receptors were collected from a girl under three years old with a congenital heart defect.

V is TRBV18 and J is TRBJ1-6; D is undetermined. Germline V gives CDR1 KGHSH, CDR2 LQKENI. This CDR3 comprises 15 residues. The V end lost 4 bases, the J end lost 7 bases, and 14 bases lay between the germline ends. CDR3 protein: CASSLLDRRNSPLHF. The CDR3 DNA is TGTGCCAGCTCACTCCTAGATAGGAGGAATTCACCCCTCCACTTT.

A single count supports this clone. This chain uses TRBV4-1 with TRBJ2-3, with D possibly matching TRBD1 (6 bases). Trimming stripped 2 bases from V and 2 bases from J, with 8 bases between. Germline CDR1 MGHRA, CDR2 YSYEKL. CDR3 length equals 14 residues. CDR3 loop: CASSQRGTTDTQYF. The CDR3 DNA follows: TGCGCCAGCAGCCAAAGGGGGACCACAGATACGCAGTATTTT.

The chain links TRBV5-1 to TRBJ1-2; weak D call: TRBD1 (6 bases). This CDR3 contains 13 residues. Per germline, CDR1 SGHRS and CDR2 YFSETQ. Deletions cut 3 bases from V and 3 bases from J, with 9 bases between. CDR3 coding DNA: TGCGCCAGCAGCTACAGGGACCACTATGGCTACACCTTC. Translated: CASSYRDHYGYTF.

This chain connects TRBV10-3 to TRBJ2-1, with D possibly matching TRBD1 (5 bases). Trimming removed 6 bases from V and 7 bases from J, with 16 bases in between. The CDR3 contains 14 residues. Germline values: CDR1 ENHRY, CDR2 SYGVKD. In DNA, the CDR3 is TGTGCCATCAGCCTTATTGCCAGGGAAAATGAGCAGTTCTTC. It codes for CAISLIARENEQFF.

This sequence joins TRBV6-4 and TRBJ1-2, with D possibly matching TRBD1 (6 bases). The CDR3 covers 16 residues. Trimming left V 0 bases short and J 3 bases short, with 14 bases between. Germline V gene lookup returns CDR1 MRHNA and CDR2 SNTAGT. The CDR3 loop reads CASSDSNTGFYYGYTF. The CDR3 DNA reads as TGTGCCAGCAGTGACTCGAATACAGGGTTTTACTATGGCTACACCTTC.

V and J are TRBV2 and TRBJ1-5, with TRBD1 identical over 7 bases. This CDR3 contains 13 residues. Germline V gene data show CDR1 as SNHLY and CDR2 as FYNNEI. Trimming took 7 bases from V and 1 from J; bases not matched to a gene: 1. Here the CDR3 reads CASNRGSNQPQHF. The CDR3 bases are TGTGCCAGCAACAGGGGCAGCAATCAGCCCCAGCATTTT.

The V and J genes are TRBV29-1 and TRBJ2-3; no clear D gene. Germline V gene sequence: CDR1 SQVTM, CDR2 ANQGSEA. This CDR3 contains 13 residues. V was pared by 0 bases and J by 0 bases, with 4 bases between. CDR3 sequence reads: CSVEDASTDTQYF. CDR3 sequence (DNA): TGCAGCGTTGAAGACGCGAGCACAGATACGCAGTATTTT.

This chain connects TRBV27 to TRBJ1-1, with 8 bases matching TRBD1. The CDR3 consists of 17 residues. The germline CDR1 and CDR2 sequences are MNHEY and SMNVEV (reference sequence). V was pared by 6 bases and J by 0 bases, with 12 bases of the junction left unmatched. The DNA for the CDR3 is TGTGCCAGCAGCCCCCTCGGGACAGGCTTTATGAACACTGAAGCTTTCTTT. Its protein product is CASSPLGTGFMNTEAFF.

The rearrangement uses TRBV7-2 and TRBJ2-3, with D perhaps TRBD1 (6 bases). Trimming removed 7 bases at V and 3 bases at J, with 23 bases between. Germline loops: CDR1 SGHTA, CDR2 FQGNSA. The CDR3 loop spans 17 amino acids. DNA of the CDR3: TGTGCCAGCACCACTAGAGAAGGGGGTTATGGGACAGATACGCAGTATTTT. Protein: CASTTREGGYGTDTQYF.

The chain links TRBV18 to TRBJ1-1; 8 bases align to TRBD1. CDR3 length: 15 amino acids. Germline-derived CDR1 and CDR2 are KGHSH and LQKENI. J was trimmed by 1 base and V by 5 bases; bases with no gene match: 6. The chain's CDR3 is CASSTIQGENTEAFF. CDR3 nucleotide sequence: TGTGCCAGCTCAACTATACAGGGGGAGAACACTGAAGCTTTCTTT.

The CDR3 protein is CASNDPNYKGRATEAFF. The CDR3 nucleotides read TGCGCCAGCAACGACCCGAACTACAAGGGCAGGGCTACTGAAGCTTTCTTT. The V call is TRBV5-1, the J call TRBJ1-1; D may be TRBD1 (5 bases). Germline values: CDR1 SGHRS, CDR2 YFSETQ. The CDR3 contains 17 residues. With 6 bases removed from V and 5 bases from J, the gap between germline ends came to 26 bases.